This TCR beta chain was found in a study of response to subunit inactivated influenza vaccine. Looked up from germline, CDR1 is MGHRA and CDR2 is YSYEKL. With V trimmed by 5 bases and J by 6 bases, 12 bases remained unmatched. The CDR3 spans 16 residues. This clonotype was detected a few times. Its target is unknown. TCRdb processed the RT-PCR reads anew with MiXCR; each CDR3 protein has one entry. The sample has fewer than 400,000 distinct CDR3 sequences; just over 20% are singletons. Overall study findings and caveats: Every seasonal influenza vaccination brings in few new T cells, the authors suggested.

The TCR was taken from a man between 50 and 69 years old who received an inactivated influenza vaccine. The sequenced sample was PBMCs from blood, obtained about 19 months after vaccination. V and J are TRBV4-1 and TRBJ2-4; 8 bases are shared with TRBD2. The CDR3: CASSGRAGELRNIQYF. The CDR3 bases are TGCGCCAGCAGCGGCCGAGCGGGGGAACTTAGAAACATTCAGTACTTC.